This T cell receptor beta chain derives from a study of T cell responses to AZD1222 COVID-19 vaccine. This clone was observed a few times. This CDR3 comprises 16 residues. Germline loops: CDR1 SEHNR, CDR2 FQNEAQ (reference sequence). The V end was cut by 0 bases, the J end by 6 bases, with 18 bases between. This table comes from immunoSEQ multiplex PCR, and its TCRdb copy is limited to in-frame clones, with some not included. The sample consists of around 140,000 clones, approximately 92% of them appearing once. J is TRBJ2-7 and V is TRBV7-9, with D possibly being TRBD1 (6 bases). Sequenced material: peripheral blood, taken 28 days after the second AZD1222 dose. The source is an adult who received the AZD1222 COVID-19 vaccine. This CDR3 reads CASSLAPGIRGFEQYF. The CDR3 DNA is TGTGCCAGCAGCTTAGCGCCGGGAATAAGGGGGTTCGAGCAGTACTTC.